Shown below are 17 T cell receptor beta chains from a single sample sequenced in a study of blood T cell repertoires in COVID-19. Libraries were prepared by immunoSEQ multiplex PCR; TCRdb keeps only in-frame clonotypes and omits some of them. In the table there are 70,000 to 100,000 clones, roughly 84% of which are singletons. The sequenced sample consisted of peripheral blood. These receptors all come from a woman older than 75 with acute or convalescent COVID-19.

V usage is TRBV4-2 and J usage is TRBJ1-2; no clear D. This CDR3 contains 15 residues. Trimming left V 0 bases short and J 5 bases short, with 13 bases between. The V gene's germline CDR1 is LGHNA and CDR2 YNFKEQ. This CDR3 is CASSQDALQQYGYTF. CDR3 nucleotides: TGTGCCAGCAGCCAAGATGCTTTACAGCAATATGGCTACACCTTC.

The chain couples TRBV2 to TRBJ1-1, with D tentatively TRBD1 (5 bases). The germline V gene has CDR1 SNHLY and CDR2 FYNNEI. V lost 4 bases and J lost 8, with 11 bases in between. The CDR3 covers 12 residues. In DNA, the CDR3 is TGTGCCAGCAGTGTCTCCAGGGTCGAAGCTTTCTTT. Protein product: CASSVSRVEAFF.

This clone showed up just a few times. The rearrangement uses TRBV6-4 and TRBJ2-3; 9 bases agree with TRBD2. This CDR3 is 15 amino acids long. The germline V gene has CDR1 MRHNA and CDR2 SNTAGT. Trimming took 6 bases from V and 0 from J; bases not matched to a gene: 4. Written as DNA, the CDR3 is TGTGCCAGCAGAAGACTAGCGGATAGCACAGATACGCAGTATTTT. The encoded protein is CASRRLADSTDTQYF.

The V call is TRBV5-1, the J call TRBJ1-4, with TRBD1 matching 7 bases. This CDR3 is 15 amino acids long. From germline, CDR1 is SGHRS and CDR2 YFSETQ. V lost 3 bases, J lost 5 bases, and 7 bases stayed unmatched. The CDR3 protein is CASSSGDSPNEKLFF. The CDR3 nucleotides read TGCGCCAGCAGCTCGGGGGACAGCCCAAATGAAAAACTGTTTTTT. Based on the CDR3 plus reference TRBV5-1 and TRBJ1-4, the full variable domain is KAGVTQTPRYLIKTRGQQVTLSCSPISGHRSVSWYQQTPGQGLQFLFEYFSETQRNKGNFPGRFSGRQFSNSRSEMNVSTLELGDSALYLCASSSGDSPNEKLFFGSGTQLSVL.

CDR3 nucleotides: TGTGCCAGCAGGGGCCGATCGTATGGCTACACCTTC. Amino acids: CASRGRSYGYTF. The chain links TRBV28 to TRBJ1-2, with unresolved D. The CDR3 is 12 residues long. V dropped 6 bases and J dropped 5 bases, with 10 bases sitting between them. Germline values: CDR1 MDHEN, CDR2 SYDVKM.

CDR3 DNA sequence: TGCGCCAGCAGCCCACCCGGACAGGGGTGGCAAGAGACCCAGTACTTC. Translated, it gives CASSPPGQGWQETQYF. The chain employs TRBV5-1 and TRBJ2-5; 9 nucleotides align to TRBD1. The CDR3 spans 16 residues. CDR1 and CDR2 (germline): SGHRS, YFSETQ. V lost 4 bases, J lost 2 bases, and 9 bases stayed unmatched.

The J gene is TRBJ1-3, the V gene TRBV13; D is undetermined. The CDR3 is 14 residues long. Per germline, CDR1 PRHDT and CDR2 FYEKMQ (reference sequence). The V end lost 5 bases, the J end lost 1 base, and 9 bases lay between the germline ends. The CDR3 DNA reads TGTGCCAGCAGCAGACTTCGGTCTGGAAACACCATATATTTT. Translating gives CASSRLRSGNTIYF.

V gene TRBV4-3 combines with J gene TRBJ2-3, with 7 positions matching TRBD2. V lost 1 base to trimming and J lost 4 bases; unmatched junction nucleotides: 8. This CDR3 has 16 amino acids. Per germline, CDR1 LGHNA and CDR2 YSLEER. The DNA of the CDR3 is TGCGCCAGCAGCCAAGGTCCCGGGAGGAGTGCAGATACGCAGTATTTT. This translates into CASSQGPGRSADTQYF.

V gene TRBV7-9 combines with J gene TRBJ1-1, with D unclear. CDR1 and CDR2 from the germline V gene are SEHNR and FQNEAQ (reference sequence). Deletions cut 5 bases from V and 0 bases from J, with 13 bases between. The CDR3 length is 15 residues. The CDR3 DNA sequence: TGTGCCAGCAGCATGCTGACAAGCATGAACACTGAAGCTTTCTTT. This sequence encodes CASSMLTSMNTEAFF.

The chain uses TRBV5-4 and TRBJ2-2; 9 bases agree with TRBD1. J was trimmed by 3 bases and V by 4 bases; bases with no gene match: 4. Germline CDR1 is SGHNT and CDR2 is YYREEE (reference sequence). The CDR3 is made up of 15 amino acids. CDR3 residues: CASSMGQGYTGELFF. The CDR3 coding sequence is TGTGCCAGCAGCATGGGACAGGGCTACACCGGGGAGCTGTTTTTT.

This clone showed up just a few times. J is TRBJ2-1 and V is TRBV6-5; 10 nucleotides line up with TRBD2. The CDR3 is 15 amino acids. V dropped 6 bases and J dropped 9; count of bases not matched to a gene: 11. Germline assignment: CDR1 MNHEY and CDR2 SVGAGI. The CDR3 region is CASSILAGVNSEQFF. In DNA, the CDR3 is TGTGCCAGCAGCATCCTAGCGGGAGTGAATAGTGAGCAGTTCTTC.

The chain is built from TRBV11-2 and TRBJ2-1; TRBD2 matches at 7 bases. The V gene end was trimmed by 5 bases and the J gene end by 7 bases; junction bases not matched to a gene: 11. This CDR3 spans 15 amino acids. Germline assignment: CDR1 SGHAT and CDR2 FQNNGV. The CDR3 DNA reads TGTGCCAGCAGCCTGGGAGGGGTAAAGGCTAATGAGCAGTTCTTC. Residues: CASSLGGVKANEQFF.

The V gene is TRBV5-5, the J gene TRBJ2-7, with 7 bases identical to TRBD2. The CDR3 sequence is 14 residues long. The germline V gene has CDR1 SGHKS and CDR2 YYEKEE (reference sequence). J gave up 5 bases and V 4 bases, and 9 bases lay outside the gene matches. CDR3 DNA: TGTGCCAGCAGCCTGAGGGAGGGATTCGACGAGCAGTACTTC. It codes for CASSLREGFDEQYF.

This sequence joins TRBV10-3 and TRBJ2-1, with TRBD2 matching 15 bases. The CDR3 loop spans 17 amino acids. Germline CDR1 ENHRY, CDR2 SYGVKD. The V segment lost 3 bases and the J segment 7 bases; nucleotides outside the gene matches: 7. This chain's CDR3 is CAISELGLAGGGNEQFF. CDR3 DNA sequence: TGTGCCATCAGTGAATTAGGACTAGCGGGAGGGGGGAATGAGCAGTTCTTC.

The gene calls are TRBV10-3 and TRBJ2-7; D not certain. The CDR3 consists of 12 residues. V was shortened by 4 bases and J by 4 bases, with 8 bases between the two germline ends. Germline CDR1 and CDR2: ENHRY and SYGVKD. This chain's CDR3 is CAISGDIYEQYF. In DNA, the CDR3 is TGTGCCATCAGTGGAGACATATACGAGCAGTACTTC.

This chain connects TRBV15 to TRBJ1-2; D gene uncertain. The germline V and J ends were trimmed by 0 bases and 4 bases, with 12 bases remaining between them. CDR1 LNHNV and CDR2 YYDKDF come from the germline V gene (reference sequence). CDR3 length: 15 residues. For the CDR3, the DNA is TGTGCCACCAGCAGAGATGGCGGACTGATCTATGGCTACACCTTC. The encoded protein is CATSRDGGLIYGYTF.

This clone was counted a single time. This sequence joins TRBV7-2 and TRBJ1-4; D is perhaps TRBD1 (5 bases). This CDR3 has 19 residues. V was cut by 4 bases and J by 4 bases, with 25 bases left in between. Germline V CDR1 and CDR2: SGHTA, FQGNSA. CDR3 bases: TGTGCCAGCAGCTCTTATAGGGGTGGGCGGTCCACCAATAATGAAAAACTGTTTTTT. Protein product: CASSSYRGGRSTNNEKLFF. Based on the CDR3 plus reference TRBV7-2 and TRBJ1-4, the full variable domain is GAGVSQSPSNKVTEKGKDVELRCDPISGHTALYWYRQSLGQGLEFLIYFQGNSAPDKSGLPSDRFSAERTGGSVSTLTIQRTQQEDSAVYLCASSSYRGGRSTNNEKLFFGSGTQLSVL.